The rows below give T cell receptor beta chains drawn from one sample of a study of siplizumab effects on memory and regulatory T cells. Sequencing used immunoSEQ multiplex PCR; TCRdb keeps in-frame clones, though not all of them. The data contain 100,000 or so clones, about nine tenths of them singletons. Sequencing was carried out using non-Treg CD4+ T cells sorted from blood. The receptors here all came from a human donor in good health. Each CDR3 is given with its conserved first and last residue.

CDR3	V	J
CAWSVGSFYEQYF	TRBV30	TRBJ2-7
CASIAWSSGELFF	TRBV28	TRBJ2-2
CASSLRTGPGAYEQYF	TRBV11-3	TRBJ2-7
CASSHGLGGGETQYF	TRBV4-3	TRBJ2-5
CAMRLAGNNEQFF	TRBV10-2	TRBJ2-1
CASSGELRDRNYGYTF	TRBV19	TRBJ1-2
CASSRRGTVSYEQYF	TRBV28	TRBJ2-7
CASSSNRGLTGELFF	TRBV5-4	TRBJ2-2
CASSHSGTHTDTQYF	TRBV7-3	TRBJ2-3
CASSLVGGDGYTF	TRBV7-3	TRBJ1-2
CASSLERGKNTEAFF	TRBV5-4	TRBJ1-1
CASSGLAGNTGELFF	TRBV5-1	TRBJ2-2
CAWSVPRGIGETQYF	TRBV30	TRBJ2-5
CSVEEVRGQGYTF	TRBV29-1	TRBJ1-2
CASSFLRPNTGELFF	TRBV7-8	TRBJ2-2
CASSHTSGTADTQYF	TRBV4-3	TRBJ2-3
CASSDYLAGGPEQYF	TRBV2	TRBJ2-7
CASSPGQGIVSQETQYF	TRBV11-3	TRBJ2-5
CASSEPLQGKRANYGYTF	TRBV5-1	TRBJ1-2
CASSDPRSSGELFF	TRBV2	TRBJ2-2
CASSKVMREGGQPQHF	TRBV27	TRBJ1-5
CASSQDEGTVSTDTQYF	TRBV4-1	TRBJ2-3
CASRPVAGGFQETQYF	TRBV27	TRBJ2-5
CASSPLTTGSAEAFF	TRBV18	TRBJ1-1
CASSVGPNQETQYF	TRBV19	TRBJ2-5
CASSLAWHAEQFF	TRBV7-9	TRBJ2-1
CASSERQGQSSPLHF	TRBV6-1	TRBJ1-6
CAWGRQGPQPQHF	TRBV30	TRBJ1-5
CASSPPTSGGRETQYF	TRBV18	TRBJ2-5
CASRGVAGRDTQYF	TRBV4-1	TRBJ2-3
CASSLDRVGETQYF	TRBV5-1	TRBJ2-5
CASSLVGTPETQYF	TRBV5-4	TRBJ2-5
CASSGTGATEAFF	TRBV18	TRBJ1-1
CAWSVLGQGRSGNTIYF	TRBV30	TRBJ1-3
CASSPGNLETGELFF	TRBV18	TRBJ2-2
CAIQRGGEAFF	TRBV10-3	TRBJ1-1
CASSLLGRRNTGELFF	TRBV28	TRBJ2-2
CSGRGQMNTEAFF	TRBV29-1	TRBJ1-1
CASNRGGPDTQYF	TRBV6-5	TRBJ2-3
CASSLRLRDREFYGYTF	TRBV4-1	TRBJ1-2
CATSRGGQGPGELFF	TRBV15	TRBJ2-2
CASSPRGTSGSSDTQYF	TRBV4-1	TRBJ2-3
CASSPLGGRGYTF	TRBV27	TRBJ1-2
CASSWGQDTDTQYF	TRBV5-1	TRBJ2-3
CASSDGGGGRVGYGYTF	TRBV6-1	TRBJ1-2
CSMGQERFNQPQHF	TRBV29-1	TRBJ1-5
CASSATGSHEQYF	TRBV11-3	TRBJ2-7
CASSEAGGWTTGELFF	TRBV6-1	TRBJ2-2
CASSSQGGGGYTF	TRBV5-1	TRBJ1-2